The next 20 T cell receptor beta chains were all read from a single sample in a study of T cell responses to AZD1222 COVID-19 vaccine. The assay was immunoSEQ multiplex PCR, and TCRdb's table has in-frame clones only and misses some. The profile shows roughly 170,000 clones, around 94% of them singletons. Material: peripheral blood, obtained 28 days after the second AZD1222 dose. These TCRs come from an adult who received the AZD1222 COVID-19 vaccine.

The V gene is TRBV29-1, the J gene TRBJ2-1, with 7 nucleotides matching TRBD2. V gave up 6 bases and J gave up 10 bases; unmatched junction bases: 3. The CDR3 runs to 10 residues. Germline loops: CDR1 SQVTM, CDR2 ANQGSEA. CDR3 nucleotide sequence: TGCAGCGTCAACGGGAGGGAGCAGTTCTTC. Encoded protein: CSVNGREQFF.

The chain is built from TRBV6-5 and TRBJ1-3; D possibly corresponds to TRBD1 (5 bases). The length of the CDR3 is 14 residues. Germline V lookup: CDR1 MNHEY, CDR2 SVGAGI. Deletions cut 7 bases from V and 0 bases from J, with 10 bases between. The CDR3 bases are TGTGCCAGCACCAAGGGGTACTCTGGAAACACCATATATTTT. This encodes CASTKGYSGNTIYF.

The chain recombines TRBV19 with TRBJ1-2, with 8 bases aligning to TRBD1. The CDR3 sequence is 14 residues long. V lost 6 bases and J lost 6; bases outside the gene matches: 9. The germline CDR1 and CDR2 sequences are LNHDA and SQIVND (reference sequence). In nucleotides, the CDR3 is TGTGCCAGTAGGCTTCAGGGGGCGTCCGATGGCTACACCTTC. Its protein is CASRLQGASDGYTF.

The chain recombines TRBV5-1 with TRBJ1-2, with 7 bases aligning to TRBD1. V was clipped by 4 bases and J by 2 bases; unmatched bases: 8. Germline-derived CDR1 and CDR2 are SGHRS and YFSETQ. The CDR3 extends over 15 amino acids. For the CDR3, the DNA is TGCGCCAGCAGCAACGCCCTGACAGGGAACTATGGCTACACCTTC. It specifies CASSNALTGNYGYTF.

The chain employs TRBV11-2 and TRBJ2-7; D unresolved. Germline V gives CDR1 SGHAT, CDR2 FQNNGV. The CDR3 has 17 residues. Trimming left V 2 bases short and J 2 bases short, with 19 bases between. CDR3: CASSLTIQGRLAYEQYF. CDR3 nucleotides: TGTGCCAGCAGCTTAACGATTCAAGGCAGGCTCGCCTACGAGCAGTACTTC.

The chain is built from TRBV4-3 and TRBJ2-1, with 12 bases lining up with TRBD1. Germline values: CDR1 LGHNA, CDR2 YSLEER. CDR3 size: 16 residues. Trimming cost V 3 bases and J 8 bases; bases outside gene matches: 8. The CDR3 spells CASSHIPGQGADEQFF. The CDR3 bases are TGCGCCAGCAGCCATATTCCGGGACAGGGGGCCGATGAGCAGTTCTTC.

The CDR3 loop reads CSVDKLGATEAFF. For the CDR3, the DNA is TGCAGCGTTGATAAGTTGGGGGCCACTGAAGCTTTCTTT. This chain links TRBV29-1 with TRBJ1-1, with D perhaps TRBD1 (6 bases). Per germline, CDR1 SQVTM and CDR2 ANQGSEA. V shed 3 bases and J shed 4 bases, with 12 bases lying between them. This CDR3 spans 13 amino acids.

V gene TRBV28 combines with J gene TRBJ2-1; TRBD1 agrees at 10 bases. Unmatched junction bases numbered 6, after V lost 5 bases and J lost 2 bases. Germline V CDR1 and CDR2: MDHEN, SYDVKM. CDR3 length: 16 residues. The CDR3 bases are TGTGCCAGCAGTCCCGCCGGACAGGGGGCCTACAATGAGCAGTTCTTC. This translates into CASSPAGQGAYNEQFF.

The rearrangement joins TRBV7-2 to TRBJ2-1; 8 bases align to TRBD2. The CDR3 length is 16 residues. Trimming removed 5 bases from V and 7 bases from J; junction bases left unmatched: 13. Germline V CDR1 and CDR2: SGHTA, FQGNSA. CDR3 in amino acids: CASSHRSGSLGNEQFF. As DNA, the CDR3 is TGTGCCAGCAGCCACCGCAGCGGGAGTCTGGGGAATGAGCAGTTCTTC.

The gene calls are TRBV15 and TRBJ2-5; a possible D gene is TRBD1 (7 bases). CDR3 length equals 16 residues. Trimming shortened V by 0 bases and J by 3 bases, and 14 bases separated the two germline ends. The germline CDR1 and CDR2 sequences are LNHNV and YYDKDF (reference sequence). CDR3 protein: CATSRDHGRGEETQYF. DNA for the CDR3: TGTGCCACCAGCAGAGATCACGGCAGGGGGGAAGAGACCCAGTACTTC.

The chain carries TRBV2 and TRBJ1-1; D is ambiguous. Looked up from germline, CDR1 is SNHLY and CDR2 is FYNNEI. The CDR3 is 18 amino acids. Trimming took 2 bases from V and 0 from J, leaving 19 bases between them. The CDR3 nucleotides read TGTGCCAGCAGTGAATGGGTCGTTGGCAACGTCTTGAACACTGAAGCTTTCTTT. It translates to CASSEWVVGNVLNTEAFF.

The CDR3 DNA is TGTGCCTGGAGTGTACGTAGGACGGGGAAGGAGACCCAGTACTTC. Protein: CAWSVRRTGKETQYF. This chain uses TRBV30 with TRBJ2-5, with D possibly being TRBD2 (5 bases). The CDR3 is 15 amino acids. Germline V gene sequence: CDR1 GTSNPN, CDR2 SVGIG (reference sequence). V lost 0 bases, J lost 5 bases, and 16 bases lay in between.

This clone was found once. The chain employs TRBV30 and TRBJ2-2; D is ambiguous. Trimming cost V 7 bases and J 0 bases, with 9 bases left between them. There are 13 residues in the CDR3. Germline lookup yields CDR1 GTSNPN and CDR2 SVGIG (reference sequence). The CDR3 is CASPASNTGELFF. CDR3 DNA: TGTGCCTCCCCAGCCTCGAACACCGGGGAGCTGTTTTTT. The full variable domain, in which reference TRBV30 and TRBJ2-2 provide the parts outside the CDR3, is SQTIHQWPATLVQPVGSPLSLECTVEGTSNPNLYWYRQAAGRGLQLLFYSVGIGQISSEVPQNLSASRPQDRQFILSSKKLLLSDSGFYLCASPASNTGELFFGEGSRLTVL.

This clone was seen just once. The chain employs TRBV6-5 and TRBJ2-7; 10 bases are shared with TRBD1. Germline V lookup: CDR1 MNHEY, CDR2 SVGAGI. V shed 8 bases, J shed 4 bases, and the junction held 11 bases outside the gene matches. The CDR3 loop spans 15 amino acids. The CDR3 region is CASSPEGTGAYEQYF. In DNA, the CDR3 is TGTGCCAGCTCTCCGGAGGGGACAGGGGCGTACGAGCAGTACTTC.

This sequence joins TRBV5-4 and TRBJ2-7; D not certain. Germline V gene lookup returns CDR1 SGHNT and CDR2 YYREEE (reference sequence). V shed 6 bases and J shed 9 bases, with 16 bases lying between them. The CDR3 runs 12 residues. This CDR3 is CASTPSKVGQYF. The DNA for the CDR3 is TGTGCCAGCACCCCTTCCAAAGTTGGGCAGTACTTC.

The V and J genes are TRBV3-1 (or the pseudogene TRBV3-2) and TRBJ2-7; D not resolved. The CDR3 contains 14 residues. V was pared by 2 bases and J by 4 bases, with 12 bases between. The germline V gene encodes CDR1 LGHDT and CDR2 YNNKEL (reference sequence). The CDR3 DNA reads TGTGCCAGCAGCCAAAGGAGAAGGTCATACGAGCAGTACTTC. Encoded protein: CASSQRRRSYEQYF.

The chain couples TRBV7-2 to TRBJ1-2, with D uncertain. The V and J ends lost 3 bases and 4 bases respectively, with 12 bases between them. CDR3 length: 14 residues. CDR1 is SGHTA, CDR2 FQGNSA, per germline. The chain's CDR3 is CASSFRPQPYGYTF. CDR3 coding DNA: TGTGCCAGCAGCTTTAGACCACAGCCCTATGGCTACACCTTC.

The chain carries TRBV5-4 and TRBJ2-3; D might be TRBD1 (5 bases). The CDR3 runs to 14 residues. From germline, CDR1 is SGHNT and CDR2 YYREEE (reference sequence). The germline V and J ends were trimmed by 3 bases and 2 bases, with 10 bases remaining between them. CDR3 loop: CASSSQVVTDTQYF. In nucleotides, the CDR3 is TGTGCCAGCAGCTCACAGGTGGTCACAGATACGCAGTATTTT. The entire variable domain, with the rest obtained from reference TRBV5-4 and TRBJ2-3, is as follows: ETGVTQSPTHLIKTRGQQVTLRCSSQSGHNTVSWYQQALGQGPQFIFQYYREEENGRGNFPPRFSGLQFPNYSSELNVNALELDDSALYLCASSSQVVTDTQYFGPGTRLTVL.

The chain joins TRBV28 to TRBJ2-1; the D gene is possibly TRBD2 (6 bases). The CDR3 covers 14 residues. V lost 5 bases and J lost 3, with 11 bases in between. The germline gives CDR1 MDHEN, CDR2 SYDVKM. The CDR3 sequence is CASSPWEDYNEQFF. CDR3 nucleotides: TGTGCCAGCAGTCCCTGGGAGGACTACAATGAGCAGTTCTTC.

The gene calls are TRBV28 and TRBJ1-5; D is possibly TRBD1 (5 bases). This CDR3 spans 11 amino acids. V was trimmed by 4 bases and J by 15 bases, leaving 13 bases between them. Germline-derived CDR1 and CDR2 are MDHEN and SYDVKM. The chain's CDR3 is CASSSVADTHF. The DNA for the CDR3 is TGTGCCAGCAGTTCCGTCGCGGACACGCATTTT.